The T cell receptor beta chain described here comes from a study of blood T cell repertoires in COVID-19. Produced via immunoSEQ multiplex PCR; TCRdb's table is partial and in-frame only. The sample shows approximately 440,000 clones, more than 70% of them seen only once. Trimming shortened V by 7 bases and J by 4 bases, and 10 bases separated the two germline ends. Germline CDR1 is SGHTA and CDR2 is FQGNSA. This CDR3 spans 12 amino acids. The sequenced sample consisted of peripheral blood. This rearrangement joins TRBV7-2 to TRBJ1-1; D might be TRBD1 (6 bases). This sequence originates from a woman aged 45-59 years with COVID-19, enrolled during active disease. The CDR3 bases are TGTGCCAGCACCAAGGGGGTCACTGAAGCTTTCTTT. Protein sequence: CASTKGVTEAFF.